What follows is one T cell receptor beta chain and its context. No antigen is known for it. No fewer than 7 million PBMCs went into each sample. The V gene's germline CDR1 is SNHLY and CDR2 FYNNEI. V was cut by 1 base and J by 7 bases, with 14 bases left in between. The CDR3 totals 15 residues. This record comes from a study of blood T cells in healthy people across ages. The study's findings and limits: Per-million-T-cell TCR beta diversity fell roughly linearly with age.

Together with a sample-barcoded 5' primer, a J-beta primer mix was included in a second PCR lasting about 7 to 12 cycles. Each of the samples gave a minimum of 2.5 million paired-end reads that contained CDR3. TCRdb redid the calling of the 5' RACE reads with MiXCR, one entry per CDR3 protein. The repertoire holds about 720,000 distinct CDR3 sequences, with 20% to 25% as singletons. In addition, the sample was reused for a study of T cells of mothers and their children.

The specimen was blood. The chain employs TRBV2 and TRBJ1-5; perhaps TRBD1 as D (5 bases). The TCR sequence derives from a boy between 5 and 17 years old in good health. CDR3 coding DNA: TGTGCCAGCAGTGAAGAGGGGCTGCGGATACAGCCCCAGCATTTT. It translates to CASSEEGLRIQPQHF. The full variable domain, its missing parts supplied by reference TRBV2 and TRBJ1-5, is EPEVTQTPSHQVTQMGQEVILRCVPISNHLYFYWYRQILGQKVEFLVSFYNNEISEKSEIFDDQFSVERPDGSNFTLKIRSTKLEDSAMYFCASSEEGLRIQPQHFGDGTRLSIL.